The present T cell receptor beta chain was sequenced within a study of vaccination and CD4 T cells after COVID-19. Overall study context: Investigators drew the post-COVID samples a median roughly 96 days after diagnosis, with a range of 35 to 161. Overlapping spike pools from SARS-CoV-2 and HCoV-NL63, HCoV-OC43 and HCoV-229E served as culture stimuli.

This CDR3 has 16 residues. Germline CDR1 LGHDT, CDR2 YNNKEL (reference sequence). The V end was cut by 1 base, the J end by 3 bases, with 15 bases between. The Oncomine TCR Beta short-read assay sequenced DNA from cultured CD4+ T cells. From cultured CD4+ T cells, genomic DNA was extracted. From the PCR reads, TCRdb called clonotypes with MiXCR, one entry per CDR3 protein. The sample records 2,500 to 3,500 distinct CDR3 sequences, over 75% being singletons. Notes on this clonotype: Its antigen remains unknown.

Treatment reported: roughly ten-day PBMC culture with coronavirus spike peptide pools or control peptides (ViraFEST assay). J is TRBJ1-2 and V is TRBV3-1, with D uncertain. Source material: CD4+ T cells from blood, cultured in vitro. The origin of this receptor is a human donor who had recovered from COVID-19. CDR3 sequence reads: CASSQGVRVSDYGYTF. CDR3 bases: TGTGCCAGCAGCCAAGGGGTCCGGGTTTCAGACTATGGCTACACCTTC.